This T cell receptor beta chain was sequenced in a study of T cells in Graves' hyperthyroidism and ophthalmopathy. Study in general: The blood sample was taken at first diagnosis, before treatment began.

CDR1 and CDR2 from the germline V gene are DFQATT and SNEGSKA (reference sequence). Trimming cost V 2 bases and J 10 bases, with 18 bases left between them. The CDR3 spans 14 residues. Diagnosis relied on clinical symptoms, serum thyroxine and TRAb, thyroid ultrasound and orbital computed tomography. The study's findings and limits: Ophthalmopathy and stable hyperthyroidism were separated by a 13 V-J model. In blood, most of the thyroid clonotypes expanded above 0.001 were also present.

Researchers took RNA transcripts and amplified the TCR beta CDR3 regions from them. The TCR CDR3 was amplified in a first-round RT-PCR using the HTBI primer set. TCRdb re-called the multiplex PCR reads through MiXCR, storing one row per CDR3 protein. Among approximately 530,000 distinct CDR3 sequences listed, 15% to 20% were seen once. To note about this clonotype: Its matching antigen is unknown.

This chain links TRBV20-1 with TRBJ2-1; no definite D call. The source is a man between 35 and 55 years old with Graves' ophthalmopathy. The sequenced material came from blood. Written as DNA, the CDR3 is TGCAGTGCTAGATCCCTAGACTCGACCCTGGAGCAGTTCTTC. It encodes CSARSLDSTLEQFF.